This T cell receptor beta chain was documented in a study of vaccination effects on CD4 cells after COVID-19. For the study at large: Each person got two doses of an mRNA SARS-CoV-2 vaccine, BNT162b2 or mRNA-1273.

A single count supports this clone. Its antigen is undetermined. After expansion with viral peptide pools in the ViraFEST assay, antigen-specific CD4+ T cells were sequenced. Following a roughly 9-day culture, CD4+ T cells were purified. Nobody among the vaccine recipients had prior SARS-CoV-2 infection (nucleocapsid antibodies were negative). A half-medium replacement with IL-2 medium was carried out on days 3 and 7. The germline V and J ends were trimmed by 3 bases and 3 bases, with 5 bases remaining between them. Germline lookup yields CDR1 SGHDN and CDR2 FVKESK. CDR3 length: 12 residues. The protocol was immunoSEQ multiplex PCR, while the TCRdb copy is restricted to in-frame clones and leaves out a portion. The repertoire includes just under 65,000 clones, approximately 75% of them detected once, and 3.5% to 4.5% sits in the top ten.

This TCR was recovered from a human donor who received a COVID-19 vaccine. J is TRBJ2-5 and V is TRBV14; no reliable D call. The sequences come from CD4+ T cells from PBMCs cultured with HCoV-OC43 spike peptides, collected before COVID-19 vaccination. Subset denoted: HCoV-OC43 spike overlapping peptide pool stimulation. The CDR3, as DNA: TGTGCCAGCAGCCAGTGGGAAGAGACCCAGTACTTC. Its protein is CASSQWEETQYF. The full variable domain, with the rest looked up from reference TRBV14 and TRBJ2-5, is EAGVTQFPSHSVIEKGQTVTLRCDPISGHDNLYWYRRVMGKEIKFLLHFVKESKQDESGMPNNRFLAERTGGTYSTLKVQPAELEDSGVYFCASSQWEETQYFGPGTRLLVL.